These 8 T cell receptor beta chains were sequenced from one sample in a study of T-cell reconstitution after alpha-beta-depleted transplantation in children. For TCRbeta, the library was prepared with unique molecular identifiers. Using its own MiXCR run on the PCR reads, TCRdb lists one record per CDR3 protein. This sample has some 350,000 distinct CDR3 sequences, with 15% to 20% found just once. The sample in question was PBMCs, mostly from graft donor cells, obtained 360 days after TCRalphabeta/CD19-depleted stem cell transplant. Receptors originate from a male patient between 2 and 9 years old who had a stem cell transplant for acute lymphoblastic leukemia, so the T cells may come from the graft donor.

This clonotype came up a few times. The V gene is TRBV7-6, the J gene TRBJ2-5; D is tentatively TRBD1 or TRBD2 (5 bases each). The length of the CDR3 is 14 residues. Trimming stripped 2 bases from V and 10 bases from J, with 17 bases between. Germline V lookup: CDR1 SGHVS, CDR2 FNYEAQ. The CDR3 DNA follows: TGTGCCAGCAGCTTAAAGGGACCGGCGGATATCCAGTACTTC. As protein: CASSLKGPADIQYF.

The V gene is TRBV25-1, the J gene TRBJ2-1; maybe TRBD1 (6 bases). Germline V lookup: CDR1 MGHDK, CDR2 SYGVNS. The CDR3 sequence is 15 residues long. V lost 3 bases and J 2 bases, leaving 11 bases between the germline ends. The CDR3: CASSEERTAYNEQFF. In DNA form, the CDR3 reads TGTGCCAGCAGTGAGGAGAGGACAGCCTACAATGAGCAGTTCTTC.

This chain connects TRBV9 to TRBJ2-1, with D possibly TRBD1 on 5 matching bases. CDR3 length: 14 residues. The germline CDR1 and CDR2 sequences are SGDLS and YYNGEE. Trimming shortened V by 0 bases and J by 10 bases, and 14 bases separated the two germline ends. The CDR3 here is CASSVAQGPPEQFF. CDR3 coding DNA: TGTGCCAGCAGCGTAGCCCAGGGCCCTCCGGAGCAGTTCTTC.

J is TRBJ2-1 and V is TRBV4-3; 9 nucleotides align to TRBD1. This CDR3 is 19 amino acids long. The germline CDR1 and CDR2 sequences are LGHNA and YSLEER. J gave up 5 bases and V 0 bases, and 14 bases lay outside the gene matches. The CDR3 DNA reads TGCGCCAGCAGCCAAGATAACTACCGGGACAGGGTTGGCCACAATGAGCAGTTCTTC. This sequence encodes CASSQDNYRDRVGHNEQFF.

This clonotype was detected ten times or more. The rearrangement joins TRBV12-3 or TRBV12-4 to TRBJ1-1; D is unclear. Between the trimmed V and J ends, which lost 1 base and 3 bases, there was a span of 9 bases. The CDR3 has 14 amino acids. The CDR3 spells CASSLEGWDTEAFF. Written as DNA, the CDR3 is TGTGCCAGCAGTTTAGAGGGTTGGGACACTGAAGCTTTCTTT.

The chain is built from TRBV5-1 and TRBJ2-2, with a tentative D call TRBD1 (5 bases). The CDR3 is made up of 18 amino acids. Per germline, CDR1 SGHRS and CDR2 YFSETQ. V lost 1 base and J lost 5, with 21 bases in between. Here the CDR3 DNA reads TGCGCCAGCAGCTTGCCCGTGGACGCGCCAAGGGGAACCGGGGAGCTGTTTTTT. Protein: CASSLPVDAPRGTGELFF.

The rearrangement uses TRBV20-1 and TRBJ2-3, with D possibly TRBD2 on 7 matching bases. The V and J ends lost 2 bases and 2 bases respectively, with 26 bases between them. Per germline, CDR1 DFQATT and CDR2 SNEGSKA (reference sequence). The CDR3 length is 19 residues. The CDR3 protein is CSARISRRGGRLLTDTQYF. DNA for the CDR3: TGCAGTGCTAGAATATCACGCAGGGGAGGGAGGCTACTCACAGATACGCAGTATTTT.

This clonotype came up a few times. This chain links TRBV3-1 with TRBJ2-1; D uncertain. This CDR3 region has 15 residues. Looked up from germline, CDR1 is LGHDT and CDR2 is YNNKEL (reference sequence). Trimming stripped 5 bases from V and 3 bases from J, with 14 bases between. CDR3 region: CASSSDLNHYNEQFF. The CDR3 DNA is TGTGCCAGCAGCTCAGACCTTAACCACTACAATGAGCAGTTCTTC.